The clone carrying this TCR beta chain has ten or more counts. TCRdb reprocessed the 5' RACE reads via MiXCR and lists one record per CDR3 protein. The sample shows tens of thousands of distinct CDR3 sequences, around 20% of them seen only once. This specimen comes from a study of early T cells in non-severe SARS-CoV-2 infection. Trimming left V 0 bases short and J 5 bases short, with 5 bases between. The CDR3 loop spans 13 amino acids. Germline-derived CDR1 and CDR2 are SGHAT and FQNNGV. The material sequenced was whole blood, taken at baseline. The rearrangement links TRBV11-2 to TRBJ1-5, with D hard to call. This TCR came from an adult who was a healthcare worker with PCR-confirmed SARS-CoV-2 infection or an uninfected control (not recorded which). CDR3 loop: CASSLDGYQPQHF. As DNA, the CDR3 is TGTGCCAGCAGCTTAGACGGGTATCAGCCCCAGCATTTT.